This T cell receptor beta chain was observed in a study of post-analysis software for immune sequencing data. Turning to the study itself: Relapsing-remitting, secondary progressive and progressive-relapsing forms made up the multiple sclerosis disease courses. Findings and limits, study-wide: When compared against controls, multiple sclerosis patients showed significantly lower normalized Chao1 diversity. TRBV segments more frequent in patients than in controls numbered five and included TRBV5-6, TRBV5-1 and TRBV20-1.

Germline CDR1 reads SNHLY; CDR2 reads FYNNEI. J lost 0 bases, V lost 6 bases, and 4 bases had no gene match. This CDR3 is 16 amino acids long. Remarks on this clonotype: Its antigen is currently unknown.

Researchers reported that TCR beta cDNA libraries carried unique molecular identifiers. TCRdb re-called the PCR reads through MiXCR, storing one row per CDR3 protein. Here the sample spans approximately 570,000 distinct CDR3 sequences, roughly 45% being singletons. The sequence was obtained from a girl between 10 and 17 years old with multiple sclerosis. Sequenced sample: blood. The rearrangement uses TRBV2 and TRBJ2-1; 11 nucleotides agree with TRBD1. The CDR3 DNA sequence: TGTGCCAGCAGGGACAGGGGGCCGAACTCCTACAATGAGCAGTTCTTC. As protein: CASRDRGPNSYNEQFF.